The sequence of this TCR beta chain was determined in a study of technical replicates of blood from a few donors. Libraries were prepared by immunoSEQ multiplex PCR; TCRdb keeps only in-frame clonotypes and omits some of them. Of more than 75,000 clones listed, 96% are singletons. The V and J ends lost 4 bases and 4 bases, in that order; junction bases with no gene match: 7. CDR1 and CDR2 from the germline V gene are LNHDA and SQIVND (reference sequence). This CDR3 contains 15 residues. The receptor comes from a human donor in good health. V gene TRBV19 combines with J gene TRBJ1-5; TRBD1 matches 7 bases. Source material: T cells isolated from PBMCs. The CDR3 reads CASSTSDRRNQPQHF. Here the CDR3 DNA reads TGTGCCAGTAGTACCTCGGACAGGCGTAATCAGCCCCAGCATTTT.